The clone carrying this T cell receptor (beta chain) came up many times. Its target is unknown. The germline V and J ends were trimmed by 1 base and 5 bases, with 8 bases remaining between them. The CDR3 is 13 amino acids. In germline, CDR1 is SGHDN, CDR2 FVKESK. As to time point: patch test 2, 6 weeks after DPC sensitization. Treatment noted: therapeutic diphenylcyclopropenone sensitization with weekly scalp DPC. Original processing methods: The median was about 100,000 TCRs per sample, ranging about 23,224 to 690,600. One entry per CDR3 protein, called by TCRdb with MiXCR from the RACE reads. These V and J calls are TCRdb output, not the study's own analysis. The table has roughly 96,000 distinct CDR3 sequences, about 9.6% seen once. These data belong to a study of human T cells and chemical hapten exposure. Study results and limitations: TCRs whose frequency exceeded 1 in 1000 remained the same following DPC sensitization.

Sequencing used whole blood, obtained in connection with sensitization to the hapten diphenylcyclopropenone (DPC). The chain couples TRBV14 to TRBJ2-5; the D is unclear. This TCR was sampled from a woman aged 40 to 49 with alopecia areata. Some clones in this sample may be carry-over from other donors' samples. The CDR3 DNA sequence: TGTGCCAGCAGCCAAGCACCGAAGGAGACCCAGTACTTC. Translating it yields CASSQAPKETQYF.